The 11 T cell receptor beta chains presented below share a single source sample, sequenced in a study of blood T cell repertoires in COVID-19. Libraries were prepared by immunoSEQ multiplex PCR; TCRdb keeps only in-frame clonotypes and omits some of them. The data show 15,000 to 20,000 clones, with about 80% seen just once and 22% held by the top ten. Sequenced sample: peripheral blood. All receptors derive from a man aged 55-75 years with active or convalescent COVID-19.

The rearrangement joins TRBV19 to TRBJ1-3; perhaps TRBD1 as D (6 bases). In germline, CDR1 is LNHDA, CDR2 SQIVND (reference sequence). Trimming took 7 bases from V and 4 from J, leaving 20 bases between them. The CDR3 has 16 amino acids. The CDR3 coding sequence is TGTGCCAGTAATGGTGACAGGCTGGAGGCAGGAAACACCATATATTTT. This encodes CASNGDRLEAGNTIYF.

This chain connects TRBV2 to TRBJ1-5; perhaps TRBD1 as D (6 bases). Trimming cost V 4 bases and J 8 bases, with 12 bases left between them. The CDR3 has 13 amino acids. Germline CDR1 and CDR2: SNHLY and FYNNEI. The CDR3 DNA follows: TGTGCCAGCAGTGGGCAGGGGATTAAGCCCCAGCATTTT. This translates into CASSGQGIKPQHF.

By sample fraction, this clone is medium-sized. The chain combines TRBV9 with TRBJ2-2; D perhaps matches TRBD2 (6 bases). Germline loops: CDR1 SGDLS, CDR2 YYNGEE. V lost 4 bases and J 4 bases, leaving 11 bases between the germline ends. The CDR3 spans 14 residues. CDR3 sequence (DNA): TGTGCCAGCAGCCCCCGGGAGAGCACCGGGGAGCTGTTTTTT. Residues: CASSPRESTGELFF.

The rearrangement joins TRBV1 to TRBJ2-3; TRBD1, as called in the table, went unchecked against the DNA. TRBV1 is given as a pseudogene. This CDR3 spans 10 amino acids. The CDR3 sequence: CTLRGNTQYF. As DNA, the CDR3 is TGCACCCTCAGGGGGAACACGCAGTATTTT.

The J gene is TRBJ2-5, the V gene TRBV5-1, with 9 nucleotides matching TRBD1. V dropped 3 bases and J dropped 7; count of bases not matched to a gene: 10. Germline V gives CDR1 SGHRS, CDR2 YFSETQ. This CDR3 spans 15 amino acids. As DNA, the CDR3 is TGCGCCAGCAGCTATGGGGACAGGGATATTGGGACCCAGTACTTC. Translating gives CASSYGDRDIGTQYF.

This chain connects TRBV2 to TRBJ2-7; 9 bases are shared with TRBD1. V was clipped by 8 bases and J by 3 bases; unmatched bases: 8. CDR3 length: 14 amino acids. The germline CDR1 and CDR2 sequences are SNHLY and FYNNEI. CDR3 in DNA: TGTGCCAGCCAGGGACAGGGCGCGAACTACGAGCAGTACTTC. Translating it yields CASQGQGANYEQYF. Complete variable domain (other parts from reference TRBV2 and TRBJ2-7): EPEVTQTPSHQVTQMGQEVILRCVPISNHLYFYWYRQILGQKVEFLVSFYNNEISEKSEIFDDQFSVERPDGSNFTLKIRSTKLEDSAMYFCASQGQGANYEQYFGPGTRLTVT.

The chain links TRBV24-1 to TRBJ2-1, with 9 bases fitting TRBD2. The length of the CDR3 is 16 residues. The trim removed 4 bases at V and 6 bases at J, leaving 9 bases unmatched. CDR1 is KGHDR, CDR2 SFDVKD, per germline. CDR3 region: CATSDRGLAFSNEQFF. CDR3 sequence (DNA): TGTGCCACCAGTGACCGCGGACTAGCGTTTAGCAATGAGCAGTTCTTC.

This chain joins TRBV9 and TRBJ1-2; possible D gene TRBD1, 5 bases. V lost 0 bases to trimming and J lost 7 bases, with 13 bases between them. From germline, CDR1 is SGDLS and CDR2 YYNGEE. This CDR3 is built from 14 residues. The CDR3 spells CASSVDAGYRGYTF. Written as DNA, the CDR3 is TGTGCCAGCAGCGTAGATGCAGGGTATCGTGGCTACACCTTC.

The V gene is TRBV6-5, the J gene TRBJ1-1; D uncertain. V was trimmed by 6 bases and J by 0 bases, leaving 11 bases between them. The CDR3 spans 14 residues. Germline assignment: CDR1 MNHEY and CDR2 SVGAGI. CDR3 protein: CASREDGLNTEAFF. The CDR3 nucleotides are TGTGCCAGCAGGGAGGACGGGTTGAACACTGAAGCTTTCTTT.

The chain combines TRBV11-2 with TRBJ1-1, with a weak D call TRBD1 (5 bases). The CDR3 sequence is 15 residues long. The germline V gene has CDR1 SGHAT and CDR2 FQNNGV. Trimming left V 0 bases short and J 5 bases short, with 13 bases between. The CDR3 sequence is CASSLDVGGGTEAFF. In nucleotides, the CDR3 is TGTGCCAGCAGCTTAGATGTCGGGGGAGGAACTGAAGCTTTCTTT. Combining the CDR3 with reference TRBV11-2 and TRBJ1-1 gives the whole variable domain EAGVAQSPRYKIIEKRQSVAFWCNPISGHATLYWYQQILGQGPKLLIQFQNNGVVDDSQLPKDRFSAERLKGVDSTLKIQPAKLEDSAVYLCASSLDVGGGTEAFFGQGTRLTVV.

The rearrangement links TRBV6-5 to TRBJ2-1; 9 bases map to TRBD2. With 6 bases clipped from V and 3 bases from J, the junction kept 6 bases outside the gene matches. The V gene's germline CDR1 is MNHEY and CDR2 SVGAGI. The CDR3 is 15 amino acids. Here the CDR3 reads CASSLSSGVYNEQFF. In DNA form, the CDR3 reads TGTGCCAGCAGCCTTTCTAGCGGGGTCTACAATGAGCAGTTCTTC.